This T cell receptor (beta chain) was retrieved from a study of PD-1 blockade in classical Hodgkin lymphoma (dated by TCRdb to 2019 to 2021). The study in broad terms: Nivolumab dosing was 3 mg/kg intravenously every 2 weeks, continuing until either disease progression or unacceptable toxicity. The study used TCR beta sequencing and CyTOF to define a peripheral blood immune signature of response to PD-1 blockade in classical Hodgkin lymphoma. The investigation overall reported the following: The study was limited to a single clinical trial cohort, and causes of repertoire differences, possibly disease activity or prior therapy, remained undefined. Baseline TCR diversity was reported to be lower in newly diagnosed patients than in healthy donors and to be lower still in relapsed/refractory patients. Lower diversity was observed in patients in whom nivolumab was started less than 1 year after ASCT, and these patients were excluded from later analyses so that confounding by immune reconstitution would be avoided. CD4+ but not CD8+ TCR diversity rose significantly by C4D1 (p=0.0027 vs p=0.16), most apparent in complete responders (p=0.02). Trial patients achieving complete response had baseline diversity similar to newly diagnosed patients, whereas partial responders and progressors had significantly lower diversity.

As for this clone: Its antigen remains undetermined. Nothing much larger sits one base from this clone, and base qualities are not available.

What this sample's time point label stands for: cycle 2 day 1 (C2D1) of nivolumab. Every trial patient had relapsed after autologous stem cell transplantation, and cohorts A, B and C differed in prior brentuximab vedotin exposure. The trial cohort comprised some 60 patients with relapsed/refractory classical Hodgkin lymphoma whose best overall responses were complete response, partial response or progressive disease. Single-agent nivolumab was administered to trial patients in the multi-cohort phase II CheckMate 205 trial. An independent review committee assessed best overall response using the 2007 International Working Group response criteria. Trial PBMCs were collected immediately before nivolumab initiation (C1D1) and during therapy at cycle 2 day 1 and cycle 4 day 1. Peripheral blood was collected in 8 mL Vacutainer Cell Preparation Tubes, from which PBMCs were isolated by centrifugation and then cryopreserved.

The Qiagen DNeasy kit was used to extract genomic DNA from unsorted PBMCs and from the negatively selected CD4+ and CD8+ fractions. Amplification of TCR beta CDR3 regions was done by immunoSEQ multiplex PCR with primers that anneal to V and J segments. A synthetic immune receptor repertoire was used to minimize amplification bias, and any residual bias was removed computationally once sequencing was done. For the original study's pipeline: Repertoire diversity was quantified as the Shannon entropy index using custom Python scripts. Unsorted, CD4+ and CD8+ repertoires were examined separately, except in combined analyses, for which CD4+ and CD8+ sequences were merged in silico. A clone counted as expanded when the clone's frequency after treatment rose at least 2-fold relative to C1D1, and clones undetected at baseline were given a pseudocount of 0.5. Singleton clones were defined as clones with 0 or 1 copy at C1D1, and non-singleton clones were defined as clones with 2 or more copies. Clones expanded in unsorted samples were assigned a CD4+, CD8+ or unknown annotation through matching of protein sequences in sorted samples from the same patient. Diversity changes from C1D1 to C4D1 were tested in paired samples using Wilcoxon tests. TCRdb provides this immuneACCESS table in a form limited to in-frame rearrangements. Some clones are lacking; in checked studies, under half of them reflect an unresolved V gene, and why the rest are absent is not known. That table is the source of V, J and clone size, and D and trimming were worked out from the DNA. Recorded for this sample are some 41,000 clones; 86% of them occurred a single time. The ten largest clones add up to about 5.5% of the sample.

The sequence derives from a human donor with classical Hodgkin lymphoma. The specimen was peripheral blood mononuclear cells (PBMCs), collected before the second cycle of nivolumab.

The CDR3: CASSPTGTGAPSGDTQYF. In nucleotide form, the sequence is TGTGCCAGCAGTCCGACCGGGACAGGGGCCCCGAGCGGAGATACGCAGTATTTT. The rearranged segments are TRBV27 and TRBJ2-3, with TRBD1 matching 10 junction bases. Reading the germline V gene (reference sequence) gives CDR1 MNHEY and CDR2 SMNVEV. From V the trimming removes 5 bases and from J it removes 5 bases, while the gene matches leave 16 bases of the junction unaccounted for. Including cysteine and phenylalanine, the CDR3 has 18 amino acids. The CDR3 DNA has 54 bases and is translated from base 1.